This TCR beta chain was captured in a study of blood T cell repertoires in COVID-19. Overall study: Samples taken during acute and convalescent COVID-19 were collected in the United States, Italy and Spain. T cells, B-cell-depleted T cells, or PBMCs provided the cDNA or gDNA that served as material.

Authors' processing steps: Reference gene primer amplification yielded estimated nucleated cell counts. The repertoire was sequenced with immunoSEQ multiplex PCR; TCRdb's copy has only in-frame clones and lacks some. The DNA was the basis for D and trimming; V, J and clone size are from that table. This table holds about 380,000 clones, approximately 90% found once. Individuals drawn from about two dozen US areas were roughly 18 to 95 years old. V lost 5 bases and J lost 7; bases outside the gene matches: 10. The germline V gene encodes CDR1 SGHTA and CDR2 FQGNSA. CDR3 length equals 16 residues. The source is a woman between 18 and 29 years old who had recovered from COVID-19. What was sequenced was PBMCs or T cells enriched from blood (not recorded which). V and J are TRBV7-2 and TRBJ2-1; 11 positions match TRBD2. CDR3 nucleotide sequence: TGTGCCAGCAGCCCCGGGTTAGCGGGGGGGCTTAATGAGCAGTTCTTC. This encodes CASSPGLAGGLNEQFF.